This T cell receptor beta chain was identified during a study of metastatic and nonmetastatic thyroid tumors. All patients were untreated before thyroid surgery. This clone was recorded many times. A much more abundant neighbour one base away suggests this may be a read error. The CDR3 length is 15 residues. CDR1 and CDR2 from the germline V gene are ENHRY and SYGVKD. TCRdb re-processed the PCR reads through MiXCR. The profile shows around 45,000 clones, about 15% of them singletons. The clonotype comes from a female donor with papillary thyroid cancer or a benign thyroid nodule (not recorded which). Some clones in this sample may be carry-over from other donors' samples. The rearrangement joins TRBV10-3 to TRBJ2-1; 11 nucleotides match TRBD2. Sequencing used blood. CDR3 loop: CVISVLAGVKVEQFF. The DNA for the CDR3 is TGTGTCATCAGTGTACTAGCGGGAGTCAAGGTTGAGCAGTTCTTC.